Shown below are 11 T cell receptor beta chains from a single sample sequenced in a study of T cells after yellow fever vaccination (dated by TCRdb to about 2019). The library was produced with 5' RACE. Sequenced on an Illumina NovaSeq 6000. TCRdb itself trimmed the public reads at Q25 with fastp, ran MiXCR and retained productive beta chains. Records with the same CDR3 protein are collapsed into one entry carrying the most frequent genes and DNA. Across this sample there are around 320,000 distinct CDR3 sequences, with around 8.6% seen only once. 3% to 4% of the sample is in the top ten clones. The meaning of the sample's treatment or condition label: live attenuated yellow fever vaccine strain. Sequences were derived from CD4+ T cells sorted from PBMCs, sampled 5 days after the yellow fever booster vaccination. These receptor sequences come from a man younger than 30 who received the YFV17D yellow fever vaccine.

This clonotype was seen only a few times. CDR3 loop: CSAKFLAEDTQYF. As DNA, the CDR3 is TGCAGTGCTAAATTCCTAGCTGAAGATACGCAGTATTTT. The chain combines TRBV20-1 with TRBJ2-3; possible D gene TRBD2, 5 bases. Trimming shortened V by 4 bases and J by 5 bases, and 13 bases separated the two germline ends. The CDR3 extends over 13 amino acids. The germline V gene has CDR1 DFQATT and CDR2 SNEGSKA (reference sequence).

A note on this clonotype: A much larger clone lies a single base off, so this may be a read error. This chain connects TRBV7-8 to TRBJ2-1; D tentatively reads TRBD1 or TRBD2 (5 bases each). Germline V CDR1 and CDR2: SGHVS, FQNEAQ. This CDR3 comprises 16 residues. Written as DNA, the CDR3 is TGTGCCAGCAGCCGGGACCTCCAGGGCTCCTACTATGAGCAGTTCTTC. Translation: CASSRDLQGSYYEQFF.

V and J are TRBV23-1 and TRBJ2-1; D tentatively fits TRBD1 or TRBD2 (5 bases each). TRBV23-1 has ORF status, its function being uncertain. Trimming removed 6 bases at V and 5 bases at J, with 23 bases between. The CDR3 is 17 amino acids. CDR3 region: CASSGPPRGRIDNEQFF. CDR3 DNA: TGCGCCAGCAGCGGCCCTCCGAGGGGAAGAATCGACAATGAGCAGTTCTTC.

This clonotype was observed at least ten times. The chain couples TRBV29-1 to TRBJ2-1, with 7 bases matching TRBD1. J lost 2 bases, V lost 7 bases, and 8 bases had no gene match. The CDR3 extends over 14 amino acids. Looked up from germline, CDR1 is SQVTM and CDR2 is ANQGSEA. The CDR3 DNA sequence: TGCAGCGCCCGAACAGGGGACCCCTACAATGAGCAGTTCTTC. Its protein is CSARTGDPYNEQFF.

This clonotype appeared a few times. The chain combines TRBV6-5 with TRBJ1-6; 8 nucleotides agree with TRBD1. Per germline, CDR1 MNHEY and CDR2 SVGAGI. The junction had 8 bases not matched to a gene; V was cut back by 6 bases and J by 4 bases. The CDR3 sequence is 16 residues long. CDR3 region: CASSRIQGDYNSPLHF. The CDR3 region has the DNA TGTGCCAGCAGCCGAATACAGGGGGATTATAATTCACCCCTCCACTTT.

The gene calls are TRBV24-1 and TRBJ1-5; a weak D match, TRBD1 (6 bases). The germline V and J ends were trimmed by 4 bases and 2 bases, with 8 bases remaining between them. CDR3 size: 14 residues. Germline V gene sequence: CDR1 KGHDR, CDR2 SFDVKD. CDR3: CATSDNRGNQPQHF. The CDR3 DNA sequence: TGTGCCACCAGTGACAACAGGGGCAATCAGCCCCAGCATTTT.

This clonotype was counted a few times. V and J are TRBV2 and TRBJ2-7, with D unresolved. Trimming left V 9 bases short and J 0 bases short, with 12 bases between. This CDR3 has 13 residues. Per the germline V gene, CDR1 is SNHLY and CDR2 is FYNNEI. Here the CDR3 reads CASHFLFSYEQYF. For the CDR3, the DNA is TGTGCCAGTCACTTTCTTTTCTCCTACGAGCAGTACTTC.

In this sample, this clonotype turned up a few times. The chain uses TRBV4-1 and TRBJ1-5, with TRBD1 identical over 9 bases. The CDR3 sequence is 16 residues long. Trimming at V came to 4 bases and at J to 5 bases, leaving 9 bases not matched to a gene. Per the germline V gene, CDR1 is MGHRA and CDR2 is YSYEKL. CDR3 DNA: TGCGCCAGCAGCCGAGGACCGGGACAGGGAGATCAGCCCCAGCATTTT. This sequence encodes CASSRGPGQGDQPQHF.

This clonotype has only a few counts. This sequence joins TRBV9 and TRBJ2-5, with D possibly matching TRBD2 (5 bases). Germline V lookup: CDR1 SGDLS, CDR2 YYNGEE. The CDR3 has 15 residues. V lost 0 bases to trimming and J lost 0 bases, with 9 bases between them. The CDR3 DNA reads TGTGCCAGCAGCGTAGCTGGAGGAAACCAAGAGACCCAGTACTTC. As protein: CASSVAGGNQETQYF.

This clonotype appeared a few times. This chain links TRBV24-1 with TRBJ2-3; TRBD1 aligns across 7 bases. Losses at the gene ends were 4 bases for V and 7 bases for J; bases not matched to a gene: 10. The CDR3 spans 15 residues. Germline CDR1 and CDR2: KGHDR and SFDVKD. This chain's CDR3 is CATSDPRTGDYTQYF. The CDR3 bases are TGTGCCACCAGTGACCCAAGGACAGGTGATTATACGCAGTATTTT.

The chain recombines TRBV6-5 with TRBJ2-5; tentatively, D is TRBD1 or TRBD2 (6 bases each). This CDR3 is 14 amino acids long. Trimming took 4 bases from V and 7 from J, leaving 16 bases between them. Germline lookup yields CDR1 MNHEY and CDR2 SVGAGI. CDR3 sequence reads: CASSLRGANPTQYF. The CDR3 coding sequence is TGTGCCAGCAGTTTAAGGGGGGCGAATCCGACCCAGTACTTC.